The 2 T cell receptor beta chains reported below all come from one sample, sequenced in a study of T cell clonotyping in hematopoietic cell transplantation. Using immunoSEQ multiplex PCR, the repertoire was profiled, and TCRdb retains in-frame clones only, with some absent. Found here are some 29,000 clones, more than 70% of them singletons; the top ten hold around 1.9%. Time point noted: recipient sample about 28 days before transplant, after cytoreduction. This specimen was peripheral blood mononuclear cells, taken before stem cell transplant. These receptors were taken from a man aged 40-50 years with acute myeloid leukemia. Some clones in this sample may be carry-over from other donors' samples.

This clone was seen once. The V call is TRBV12-2, the J call TRBJ1-6. TRBV12-2 is an annotated pseudogene. CDR3 length: 15 amino acids. The CDR3 coding sequence is TGTGCAAGTCGCTCCCCGAGAGGGGTGAATTCACCCCTCCACTTT. Translating it yields CASRSPRGVNSPLHF.

The CDR3 bases are TGTGCCAGCAGCCAGGGACAGCCGAGCTCTGGAAACACCATATATTTT. Translated, it gives CASSQGQPSSGNTIYF. The gene calls are TRBV5-8 and TRBJ1-3; 7 bases are shared with TRBD1. CDR1 and CDR2 from the germline V gene are SGHTS and YDEGEE. The CDR3 totals 16 residues. Trimming removed 4 bases from V and 0 bases from J; junction bases left unmatched: 7.